This T cell receptor (beta chain) was sequenced for a study of response to subunit inactivated influenza vaccine. Points from the study as a whole: The study's authors posited that every seasonal influenza vaccination enlists few new T cells.

TCRdb called the RT-PCR reads again in MiXCR, with one record for every CDR3 protein. This sample has some 640,000 distinct CDR3 sequences, with approximately 15% found just once. On this clonotype itself: The antigen is undetermined.

This receptor was taken from a man in his fifties or sixties who received an inactivated influenza vaccine. The sequences come from PBMCs from blood, collected 14 days before vaccination.

The CDR3 reads CASSPLGRGPTDTQYF. The CDR3 DNA reads TGTGCCAGCTCACCACTGGGCAGGGGGCCAACAGATACGCAGTATTTT. The genes are TRBV18 and TRBJ2-3; 8 bases line up with TRBD1. The V gene end was trimmed by 1 base and the J gene end by 3 bases; junction bases not matched to a gene: 6. The CDR3 spans 16 residues. The germline gives CDR1 KGHSH, CDR2 LQKENI.